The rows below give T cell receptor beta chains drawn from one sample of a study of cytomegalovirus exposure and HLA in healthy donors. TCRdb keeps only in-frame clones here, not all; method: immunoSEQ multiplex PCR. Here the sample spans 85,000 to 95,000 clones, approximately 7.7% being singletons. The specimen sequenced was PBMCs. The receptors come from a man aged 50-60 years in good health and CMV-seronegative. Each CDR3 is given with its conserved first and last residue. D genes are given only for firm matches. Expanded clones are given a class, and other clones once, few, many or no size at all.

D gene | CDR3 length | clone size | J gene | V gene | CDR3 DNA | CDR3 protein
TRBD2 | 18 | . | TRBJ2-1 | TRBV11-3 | TGTGCCAGCAGCTTAGATCAAAGCGGGAGTGTATCCTACAATGAGCAGTTCTTC | CASSLDQSGSVSYNEQFF
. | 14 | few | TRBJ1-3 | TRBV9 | TGTGCCAGCAGCCCCACAGAACCTGGAAACACCATATATTTT | CASSPTEPGNTIYF
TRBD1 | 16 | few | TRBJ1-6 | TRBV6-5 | TGTGCCAGCAGTTACCACGGGACAGGCGGAAGGATACCCCTCCACTTT | CASSYHGTGGRIPLHF
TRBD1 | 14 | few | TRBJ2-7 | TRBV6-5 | TGTGCCAGCAATCAACAGGGGGCGAGGTACGAGCAGTACTTC | CASNQQGARYEQYF
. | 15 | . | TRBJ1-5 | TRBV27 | TGTGCCAGCAGTATGGGGACAAATAGCAATCAGCCCCAGCATTTT | CASSMGTNSNQPQHF
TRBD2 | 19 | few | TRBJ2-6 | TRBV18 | TGTGCCAGCTCGCCCATGACTAGCGCCCTGAGCTCTGGGGCCAACGTCCTGACTTTC | CASSPMTSALSSGANVLTF
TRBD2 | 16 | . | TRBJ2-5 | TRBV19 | TGTGCCAGTAGTATGGGACTAGCGGGGGGACAAGAGACCCAGTACTTC | CASSMGLAGGQETQYF
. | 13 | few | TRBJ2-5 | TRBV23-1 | TGCGCCAGCAGTCAGGGGCCCAGAGAGACCCAGTACTTC | CASSQGPRETQYF
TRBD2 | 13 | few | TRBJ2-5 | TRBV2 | TGTGCCAGCAGTGGACTAGCGGGGGGGACCCAGTACTTC | CASSGLAGGTQYF
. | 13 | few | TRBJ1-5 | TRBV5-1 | TGCGCCAGCAGTTGGGGGGACAATCAGCCCCAGCATTTT | CASSWGDNQPQHF
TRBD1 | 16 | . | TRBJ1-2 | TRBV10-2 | TGCGCCAGTAGAGCTGGGACAGGGCTGACTAACTATGGCTACACCTTC | CASRAGTGLTNYGYTF
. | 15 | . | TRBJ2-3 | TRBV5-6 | TGTGCCAGCACCTGGTTGGGCCCCGGCACAGATACGCAGTATTTT | CASTWLGPGTDTQYF
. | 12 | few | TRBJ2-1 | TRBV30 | TGTGCCTGGAGTGTAGGGGGTTATGAGCAGTTCTTC | CAWSVGGYEQFF
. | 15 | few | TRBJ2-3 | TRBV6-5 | TGTGCCAGCAGTAAAGAGGCTAGCAGGACAGATACGCAGTATTTT | CASSKEASRTDTQYF
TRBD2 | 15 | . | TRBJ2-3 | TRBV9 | TGTGCCAGCAGCGTAGTTGAGCGGGGGGGAGATACGCAGTATTTT | CASSVVERGGDTQYF
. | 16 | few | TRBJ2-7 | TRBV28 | TGTGCCAGCAGTTTATGGGGGACTCGCCTACCCTACGAGCAGTACTTC | CASSLWGTRLPYEQYF
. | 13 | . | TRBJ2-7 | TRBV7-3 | TGTGCCAGCAGCTTGGACAGCTCCTACGAGCAGTACTTC | CASSLDSSYEQYF
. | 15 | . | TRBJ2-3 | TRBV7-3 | TGTGCCAGCAGGCCACCGGGACTCACCACAGATACGCAGTATTTT | CASRPPGLTTDTQYF
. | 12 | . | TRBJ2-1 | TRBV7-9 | TGTGCCAGGCCCGCGACTTACAATGAGCAGTTCTTC | CARPATYNEQFF
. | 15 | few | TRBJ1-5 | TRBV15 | TGTGCCACCAGCAGAGACCTAGGAGGTTATCAGCCCCAGCATTTT | CATSRDLGGYQPQHF
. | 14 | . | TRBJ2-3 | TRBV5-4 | TGTGCCAGCAGCTTGGGCCAGTCCACAGATACGCAGTATTTT | CASSLGQSTDTQYF
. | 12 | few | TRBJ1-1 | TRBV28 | TGTGCCAGCAGTTTAGGGAGGACTGAAGCTTTCTTT | CASSLGRTEAFF
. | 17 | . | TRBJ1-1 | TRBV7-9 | TGTGCCAGCAGCTTAACGAGTAGCGTGGGCCTATACACTGAAGCTTTCTTT | CASSLTSSVGLYTEAFF
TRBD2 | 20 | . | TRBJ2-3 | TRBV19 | TGTGCCAGTAGTTCCCCCTCGGTCTTTACTAGCGGGGGTAGCACAGATACGCAGTATTTT | CASSSPSVFTSGGSTDTQYF
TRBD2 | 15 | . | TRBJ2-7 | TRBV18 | TGTGCCAGCTCACCACCGGCGCGGGAGGACTACGAGCAGTACTTC | CASSPPAREDYEQYF
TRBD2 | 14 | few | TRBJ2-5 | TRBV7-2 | TGTGCCAGCAACCCGGGACTAGCGTCGGAGACCCAGTACTTC | CASNPGLASETQYF
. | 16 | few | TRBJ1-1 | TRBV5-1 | TGCGCCAGCGCCCGCGGGGCCACCCTTCAGAACACTGAAGCTTTCTTT | CASARGATLQNTEAFF
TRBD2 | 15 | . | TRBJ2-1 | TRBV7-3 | TGTGCCAGCAGCTTACTAGCGGGAGAACACAATGAGCAGTTCTTC | CASSLLAGEHNEQFF
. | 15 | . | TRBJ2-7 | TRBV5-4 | TGTGCCAGCAGCTTGCAAGGGGCCGGCTCCTACGAGCAGTACTTC | CASSLQGAGSYEQYF
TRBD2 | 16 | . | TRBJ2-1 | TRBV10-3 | TGTGCCATCAGTGAAGAACTAGCGGGGGAGTACAATGAGCAGTTCTTC | CAISEELAGEYNEQFF
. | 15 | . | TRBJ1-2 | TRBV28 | TGTGCCAGCAGTTTAATAGGCACAGGGTTTTTTCGCTACACCTTC | CASSLIGTGFFRYTF
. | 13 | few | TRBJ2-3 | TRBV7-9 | TGTGCCAGCAGCGCACCAGGGGGGGATACGCAGTATTTT | CASSAPGGDTQYF
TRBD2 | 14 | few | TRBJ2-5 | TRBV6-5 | TGTGCCAGCAGTCCCGGACTAGGAGGGGAGACCCAGTACTTC | CASSPGLGGETQYF
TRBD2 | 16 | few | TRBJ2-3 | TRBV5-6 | TGTGCCAGCAGCTTGGACTGGGGGACTAGCTCAGATACGCAGTATTTT | CASSLDWGTSSDTQYF
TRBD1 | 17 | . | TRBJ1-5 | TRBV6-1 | TGTGCCAGCAGTGAGGGGGCAGGGGGCCATAGCAATCAGCCCCAGCATTTT | CASSEGAGGHSNQPQHF
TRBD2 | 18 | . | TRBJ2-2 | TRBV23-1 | TGCGCCAGCAGTCCCTCTTACCGACTAGCGGGAGGGACCGGGGAGCTGTTTTTT | CASSPSYRLAGGTGELFF
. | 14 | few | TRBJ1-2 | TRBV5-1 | TGCGCCAGCAGCTTGGCCCCGGCTAACTATGGCTACACCTTC | CASSLAPANYGYTF
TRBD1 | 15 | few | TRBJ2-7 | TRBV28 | TGTGCCAGCAGTTTAACCGGGACAGGACTCTACGAGCAGTACTTC | CASSLTGTGLYEQYF
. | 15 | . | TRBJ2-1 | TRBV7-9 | TGTGCCAGCAGTCGGCAGGAGGGCTCCTACAATGAGCAGTTCTTC | CASSRQEGSYNEQFF
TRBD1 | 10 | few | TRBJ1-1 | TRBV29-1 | TGCAGCGTCGGGACAGGTGAAGCTTTCTTT | CSVGTGEAFF